This T cell receptor (beta chain) appears in the sequencing data of a study of cytomegalovirus exposure and HLA in healthy donors (dated by TCRdb to about 2017). With respect to the entire study: An earlier analysis of under 600 of the donors reported about 250 Gb of sequence data and more than 90 million unique TCR beta sequences from 150 million to 200 million T cells. Approximately 310 gigabases of sequencing data and approximately 80 million unique TCR sequences were included in an early release covering several hundred HLA-typed donors. The genetic ancestry cluster associated with self-reported Caucasian donors included over 80% of the 398 genotyped donors. The study aimed to test whether cataloging public T cell receptors could reveal signatures of past pathogen exposure. The T cell repertoires of 666 subjects were profiled by immunosequencing and related to cytomegalovirus serostatus. Along with the approximately 650-subject first cohort, a separate validation cohort of around 120 different subjects was used. The study combined high-throughput TCR immunosequencing, statistical association of individual TCRs with disease status, and machine learning to predict cytomegalovirus infection status. To study patterns of TCR occurrence, a later analysis re-analyzed previously published TCR beta repertoires from 600 to 750 donors and added high-resolution HLA genotyping. In the later analysis, no new phenotypic data were used to find candidate immune exposures; instead, reliance was placed on TCR beta sequences and their occurrence across donors. In an earlier analysis of 587 of the donors, high-throughput TCR beta sequencing was used to judge whether each TCR beta V gene segment behaved as functional or pseudogenic. Alongside the repertoire data, information on donor age, sex, ethnicity and CMV serostatus was compiled. Genome-wide SNP genotypes for about three fifths of the roughly 670 donors were used in a later genetic analysis, which treated that subset as a discovery cohort. All discovery cohort repertoires had been generated using a single sequencing platform. HLA typing included class I and class II loci at four-digit resolution. Typing coverage varied by locus: roughly 629-630 donors for A, B, C, DRB1 and DQB1; roughly 500 for DQA1; over 600 for DPA1; approximately 450 for DPB1. Because of strong linkage in the cohort, a few DR-DQ haplotypes were treated as single units for association and clustering. On average, roughly 250,000 unique TCR beta nucleotide sequences were sequenced per donor among more than 350 genotyped donors of the cohort, with approximately 18% of those sequences being non-productive.

Overall results and qualifications from the work: Presence/absence analyses assumed roughly uniform sequencing depth across donors, an assumption that may not hold. A later analysis associated 16,951 TCR beta sequences with specific HLA alleles at a false discovery rate of 0.05. Across donors, most TCR sequences were observed very rarely, whereas some public TCRs were present in many individuals. According to a later analysis, most CMV-associated TCR beta chains appeared to be HLA-restricted, and the HLA associations seemed to be driven largely by CMV exposure. Cytomegalovirus status was reported to be diagnosed by the classifier with high specificity and sensitivity in both the original and validation cohorts. Linkage disequilibrium might explain the correlated functional status among segregating V segments, but an unknown experimental factor could not be excluded. Some IMGT-functional V segments, including TRBV6-2 and TRBV6-3, could not be told apart with the 87-base-pair reads, so those segments were excluded. A few of the identified cytomegalovirus-associated TCR beta chains were confirmed in vitro to be specific for cytomegalovirus antigens. The only immune exposure information available for the cohort was CMV serostatus. When HLA alleles, especially DR and DQ, strongly co-occurred, attributing TCR associations to individual alleles was difficult. The study listed 164 TCR beta chains as associated with cytomegalovirus. A further reported finding was that TCR beta sequences accurately predicted the HLA-A and HLA-B alleles for most subjects in the first cohort. Because counts were too low, 15 to 20 rarely observed V segments, including chromosome 9 orphons, were excluded from the earlier analysis of some 540 of the donors. HLA typing was unavailable for some donors at each locus, so association tests used only the typed subset. Broadly in line with IMGT annotations, most TCR beta V segments showed up in productive rearrangements about 90% or about 30% of the time in an earlier analysis of about 500 of the donors. Compared with the roughly 700-donor mean, donors in an Asian-associated ancestry cluster had fewer N-insertions in productive TCRs, according to a later genetic analysis. In this cohort, only TCR beta chains were sequenced, and detectable features were limited by the absence of alpha or paired-chain data. A later analysis found that TCR association rates varied across HLA loci, with DRB1 alleles showing the most associated TCRs and HLA-C alleles the fewest. A cluster of highly shared sequence variants was judged likely to be a technical artifact of the sequencing pipeline. The authors suggested that the approach could potentially be extended to other disease states and immunological phenotypes. According to a later analysis, parvovirus B19, influenza, CMV and Epstein-Barr virus appeared linked to several top co-occurrence clusters. In a later analysis, HLA-associated TCR beta chains were found to be more clonally expanded and to have lower generation probabilities than equally common non-associated chains. A later genetic analysis associated a missense DCLRE1C variant with V-gene and J-gene trimming of TCR beta chains, and an independent cohort replicated the association.

Note on this clone: It has no known antigen specificity. Qualities for individual bases were not recorded, and no much larger clone is one base off.

In total, around 600 healthy bone marrow donors made up the cohort. All cohort members were sampled while nominally healthy, although unrecorded immune exposures were likely present. The donor tested CMV seropositive and was one of the 289 seropositive cohort members. Each donor provided a peripheral blood sample, and peripheral blood mononuclear cells were used for TCR beta sequencing. Genomic DNA was extracted from the blood cell samples with the Qiagen DNeasy Blood Extraction Kit. Libraries were made using the immunoSEQ multiplex PCR assay. The multiplex PCR relied on a mix of 60 forward primers for TCR Vbeta segments and 13 reverse primers for TCR Jbeta segments. A multiplex PCR assay on genomic DNA amplified the CDR3 region of rearranged TCR beta genes. Amplified TCR beta libraries were sequenced as 87-base-pair reads on the Illumina HiSeq System. On the study's bioinformatics: A later analysis counted some 74 million unique TCR beta chains across the 550 to 800 repertoires, and roughly 9.9 million of these chains were shared by at least two donors. Raw reads were error-corrected and collapsed into unique sequences with a nearest-neighbor algorithm that merged closely related sequences to remove PCR and sequencing errors. CDR3 sequences were aligned to IMGT reference sequences to assign V, D and J gene segments. For a sequence to be retained, a match of at least six nucleotides to both a V gene segment and a J gene segment was required. A rearrangement was called productive if the CDR3 had no stop codons and remained in frame with V and J, and every other rearrangement was called non-productive. Following IMGT convention, CDR3 was defined as the stretch from the second conserved V-encoded cysteine up to the conserved J-encoded phenylalanine. Sequences without an unambiguous match to a single V gene segment were excluded from the earlier analysis of about 630 of the donors. In an earlier analysis of 587 of the donors, a V segment was called functional when productive rearrangements were above 56.7%, and segregating when the standard deviation between donors exceeded 5%. A statistical classification framework was built to diagnose cytomegalovirus status from the catalog of TCR beta chain sequences. In a later analysis, V and J genes were assigned by comparing TCR nucleotide sequences against IMGT/GENE-DB human TR gene sequences. A later analysis assigned CDR3 sequences and most-parsimonious VDJ recombination scenarios with the TCRdist pipeline. A later analysis defined each TCR beta chain by its CDR3 amino acid sequence plus V-gene family, and excluded reads lacking a unique V-gene family. As a way to deal with suspected cross-contamination and a sequencing artifact, a later analysis dropped over 550 nucleotide sequences that were highly shared and had low generation probability. For each public chain, a later analysis derived a clonal expansion index from normalized ranks of inferred template counts within each repertoire. In a later analysis, generation probabilities were computed using a VDJ recombination model fitted to out-of-frame rearrangements, and the results were checked against IGoR. In a later analysis, TCR-TCR, TCR-HLA and TCR-CMV co-occurrence was scored with hypergeometric tests, and a repertoire-size bias correction was applied to TCR pairs. A later analysis estimated false discovery rates by permuting HLA or CMV assignments 20 times. A later analysis grouped co-occurring TCRs with DBSCAN, adding TCRdist sequence similarity when clustering within HLA-allele-positive subsets. Repertoires with fewer than 30,000 or more than 120,000 public chains, plus five repertoires with anomalous nucleotide sharing, were excluded from co-occurrence clustering. TCRdb re-hosts the immuneACCESS table, in-frame sequences only. Its copies lack some clones; in the studies checked, an unresolved V gene accounts for under half of them, and the cause for the rest is not known. That table supplies the V and J calls and clone size; D and trimming were determined from the DNA. In this sample the table shows around 91,000 clones, 86% of which occur a single time. The ten largest clones add up to around a tenth of the sample.

The germline V gene encodes CDR1 MNHEY and CDR2 SMNVEV (reference sequence). From cysteine to phenylalanine, the CDR3 is 16 amino acids long. CDR3 DNA is the only sequence kept; it has 48 bases, read in frame from the first base. The chain links TRBV27 with TRBJ2-3, with 10 middle bases fitting TRBD2. The receptor's source is a man aged 25-45 years in good health and CMV-seropositive. The sequencing input was PBMCs. The CDR3: CASQLAGIQSTDTQYF. Read as DNA, the sequence is TGTGCGTCGCAACTAGCGGGGATTCAAAGCACAGATACGCAGTATTTT.